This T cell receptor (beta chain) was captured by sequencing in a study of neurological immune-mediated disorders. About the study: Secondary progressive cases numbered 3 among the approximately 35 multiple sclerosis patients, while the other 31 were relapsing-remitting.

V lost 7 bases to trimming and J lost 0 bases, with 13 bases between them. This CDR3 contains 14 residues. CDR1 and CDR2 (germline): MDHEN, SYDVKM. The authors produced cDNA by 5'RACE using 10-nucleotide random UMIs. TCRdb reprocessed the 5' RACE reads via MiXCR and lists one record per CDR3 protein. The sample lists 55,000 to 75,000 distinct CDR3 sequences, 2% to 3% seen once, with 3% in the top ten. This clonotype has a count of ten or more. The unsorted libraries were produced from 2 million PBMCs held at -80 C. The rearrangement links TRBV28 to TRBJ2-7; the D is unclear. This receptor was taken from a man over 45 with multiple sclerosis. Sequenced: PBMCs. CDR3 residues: CASKGLPSSYEQYF. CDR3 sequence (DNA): TGTGCCAGCAAAGGTCTGCCGAGCTCCTACGAGCAGTACTTC.